Below are 24 T cell receptor beta chains sequenced from a single sample in a study of blood T cell repertoires in COVID-19. Assay: immunoSEQ multiplex PCR; the TCRdb copy retains only in-frame clones and omits some. Of about 120,000 clones in the sample, less than 95% were seen once. What was sequenced was peripheral blood. Source of these receptors: a human donor with active COVID-19. The donor label of this sample is uncertain.

The chain couples TRBV24-1 to TRBJ2-2, with a weak D call TRBD2 (7 bases). CDR3 size: 20 residues. Deletions cut 2 bases from V and 1 base from J, with 22 bases between. In germline, CDR1 is KGHDR, CDR2 SFDVKD. The CDR3 sequence is CATSDSLVLGGDENTGELFF. The CDR3, as DNA: TGTGCCACCAGTGATTCCCTAGTACTAGGGGGGGACGAGAACACCGGGGAGCTGTTTTTT.

The gene calls are TRBV27 and TRBJ1-5; D remains unclear. The CDR3 spans 19 residues. Germline lookup yields CDR1 MNHEY and CDR2 SMNVEV (reference sequence). V lost 8 bases and J lost 1, with 27 bases in between. CDR3 nucleotides: TGTGCCAGCCGCATACCCCGACTCGCGCCCGTACTCAGCAATCAGCCCCAGCATTTT. This sequence encodes CASRIPRLAPVLSNQPQHF.

V and J are TRBV6-2 or TRBV6-3 and TRBJ2-2; possible D gene TRBD2, 5 bases. The V end lost 0 bases, the J end lost 10 bases, and 15 bases lay between the germline ends. In germline, CDR1 is MNHEY, CDR2 SVGEGT. The CDR3 is made up of 15 amino acids. CDR3 sequence (DNA): TGTGCCAGCAGTTACTCGAGGGTCAGATTTGAGGAGCTGTTTTTT. It specifies CASSYSRVRFEELFF.

The rearrangement joins TRBV21-1 to TRBJ1-5; the listed D gene, TRBD1, was not tested against the DNA. TRBV21-1 is a pseudogene segment. The CDR3 contains 18 residues. The CDR3 protein is CALEPTPQTGQGGEPQHF. The CDR3 nucleotides are TGTGCCCTTGAACCAACCCCCCAAACCGGACAGGGAGGAGAGCCCCAGCATTTT.

The V gene is TRBV7-8, the J gene TRBJ1-3, with D maybe TRBD1 (6 bases). Germline CDR1 is SGHVS and CDR2 is FQNEAQ. CDR3 size: 16 residues. With 3 bases removed from V and 0 bases from J, the gap between germline ends came to 12 bases. The DNA of the CDR3 is TGTGCCAGCAGCTTTAAAACAGGGTACTCTGGAAACACCATATATTTT. It codes for CASSFKTGYSGNTIYF.

The rearrangement links TRBV7-9 to TRBJ1-2; D not certain. CDR1 and CDR2 (germline): SEHNR, FQNEAQ (reference sequence). The CDR3 consists of 13 residues. V was cut by 5 bases and J by 3 bases, with 10 bases left in between. CDR3 in amino acids: CASSATQDYGYTF. In DNA form, the CDR3 reads TGTGCCAGCAGCGCCACTCAGGACTATGGCTACACCTTC.

Written as DNA, the CDR3 is TGTGCCAGCAGTCCCCGGGGGGGCGTGACAGATACGCAGTATTTT. It yields the protein CASSPRGGVTDTQYF. The chain has TRBV27 and TRBJ2-3; TRBD2 matches at 8 bases. The CDR3 is made up of 15 amino acids. After removal of 5 bases from V and 3 bases from J, the junction contained 7 bases not matched to a gene. Germline CDR1 is MNHEY and CDR2 is SMNVEV (reference sequence).

The rearrangement uses TRBV9 and TRBJ1-1, with 9 bases fitting TRBD1. The CDR3 runs to 15 residues. V lost 3 bases and J lost 0; bases outside the gene matches: 3. Germline-derived CDR1 and CDR2 are SGDLS and YYNGEE. The CDR3 DNA sequence: TGTGCCAGCAGCGAGGGACAGGGTTTGAACACTGAAGCTTTCTTT. Its protein is CASSEGQGLNTEAFF.

The chain combines TRBV28 with TRBJ1-1, with D tentatively TRBD1 (6 bases). Germline CDR1 and CDR2: MDHEN and SYDVKM. Trimming stripped 7 bases from V and 5 bases from J, with 20 bases between. The CDR3 loop spans 15 amino acids. The DNA of the CDR3 is TGTGCCAGCACTACTCGGGGGGGGGCAAGAACTGAAGCTTTCTTT. Translation gives CASTTRGGARTEAFF.

This clone was detected a few times. The V and J genes are TRBV11-2 and TRBJ1-6; 9 nucleotides align to TRBD1. Germline CDR1 SGHAT, CDR2 FQNNGV. This CDR3 contains 15 residues. Trimming took 1 base from V and 7 from J; bases not matched to a gene: 2. The CDR3 protein is CASSLGQGGNSPLHF. CDR3 nucleotides: TGTGCCAGCAGCTTAGGACAGGGGGGGAATTCACCCCTCCACTTT.

The chain recombines TRBV19 with TRBJ2-7; TRBD2 matches at 8 bases. J lost 3 bases, V lost 3 bases, and 7 bases had no gene match. This CDR3 has 15 amino acids. Germline V gives CDR1 LNHDA, CDR2 SQIVND (reference sequence). DNA for the CDR3: TGTGCCAGTAGTATTACAGCGGGGGATTACTACGAGCAGTACTTC. It is translated as CASSITAGDYYEQYF.

The V call is TRBV6-2 or TRBV6-3, the J call TRBJ2-7, with TRBD1 matching over 7 bases. Germline-derived CDR1 and CDR2 are MNHEY and SVGEGT. V dropped 2 bases and J dropped 2; count of bases not matched to a gene: 9. This CDR3 contains 16 residues. Here the CDR3 DNA reads TGTGCCAGCAGTTACCGTAAGACAGGGTGGCCCTACGAGCAGTACTTC. Its translation is CASSYRKTGWPYEQYF.

Only one count was recorded for this clone. The chain has TRBV12-3 or TRBV12-4 and TRBJ1-6, with D possibly TRBD1 on 5 matching bases. The CDR3 runs to 13 residues. Between the trimmed V and J ends, which lost 6 bases and 9 bases, there was a span of 12 bases. In DNA, the CDR3 is TGTGCCAGCAGGACAGCCTTTCGTTCACCCCTCCACTTT. Its translation is CASRTAFRSPLHF.

The rearrangement links TRBV27 to TRBJ2-7; possibly TRBD1 for D (5 bases). Per germline, CDR1 MNHEY and CDR2 SMNVEV (reference sequence). Trimming stripped 7 bases from V and 3 bases from J, with 7 bases between. This CDR3 is built from 11 residues. CDR3 protein: CASKTGYEQYF. In DNA form, the CDR3 reads TGTGCCAGCAAAACAGGCTACGAGCAGTACTTC.

This clone was recorded only once. Relative to the germline gene, one junction end is altered; a read error may explain this. This chain uses TRBV7-7 with TRBJ2-6; TRBD1 matches at 11 bases. The CDR3 spans 17 residues. The germline V gene has CDR1 SSHAT and CDR2 FNYEAQ (reference sequence). The CDR3 coding sequence is TGTGCTAGCAGCCCATGGACAGGGGGCGCTGGGGCCAACGTCCTGACTTTC. Translated, it gives CASSPWTGGAGANVLTF.

The genes are TRBV12-3 or TRBV12-4 and TRBJ1-2; 7 bases are a match to TRBD1. Unmatched junction bases numbered 2, after V lost 5 bases and J lost 2 bases. The CDR3 is 13 amino acids. The CDR3 reads CASSTDRNYGYTF. The CDR3 coding sequence is TGTGCCAGCAGTACGGACAGGAACTATGGCTACACCTTC.

The CDR3 DNA follows: TGTGCAAGTCGAGCCCCGGAGGGCACTGAAGCTTTCTTT. Translation: CASRAPEGTEAFF. The rearrangement links TRBV12-2 to TRBJ1-1. TRBV12-2 has pseudogene status. The CDR3 runs 13 residues.

The chain is built from TRBV2 and TRBJ2-1; maybe TRBD2 (6 bases). V lost 2 bases, J lost 2 bases, and 10 bases lay in between. The CDR3 is 15 residues long. The germline V gene has CDR1 SNHLY and CDR2 FYNNEI. Written as DNA, the CDR3 is TGTGCCAGCAGTGAAATCGGGGGACCCTACAATGAGCAGTTCTTC. It specifies CASSEIGGPYNEQFF.

This rearrangement joins TRBV4-1 to TRBJ2-1; 7 positions agree with TRBD1. J was trimmed by 4 bases and V by 3 bases; bases with no gene match: 3. The CDR3 has 14 amino acids. Germline CDR1 and CDR2: MGHRA and YSYEKL. The CDR3 coding sequence is TGCGCCAGCAGCCAGGGACAGATATACAATGAGCAGTTCTTC. Protein sequence: CASSQGQIYNEQFF.

The genes are TRBV20-1 and TRBJ2-5, with D perhaps TRBD1 (6 bases). V gave up 3 bases and J gave up 3 bases, with 14 bases separating them. The CDR3 runs 14 residues. Germline-derived CDR1 and CDR2 are DFQATT and SNEGSKA (reference sequence). CDR3 bases: TGCAGTGCTAGTCAGGGGAGTGGTAAAGAGACCCAGTACTTC. It codes for CSASQGSGKETQYF.

The chain uses TRBV6-5 and TRBJ1-1, with a weak D call TRBD1 (5 bases). This CDR3 region has 13 residues. The V end lost 6 bases, the J end lost 5 bases, and 13 bases lay between the germline ends. Germline assignment: CDR1 MNHEY and CDR2 SVGAGI. The CDR3, as DNA: TGTGCCAGCAGGCGAGGGGAGGCGACTGAAGCTTTCTTT. This encodes CASRRGEATEAFF.

The chain uses TRBV6-4 and TRBJ2-1, with 7 bases that match TRBD1. J lost 0 bases, V lost 3 bases, and 17 bases had no gene match. CDR1 MRHNA and CDR2 SNTAGT come from the germline V gene. The CDR3 spans 20 residues. CDR3 DNA sequence: TGTGCCAGCAGTGATAGGGGGCCAGGGACAACCTTATACTCCTACAATGAGCAGTTCTTC. Its translation is CASSDRGPGTTLYSYNEQFF.

J is TRBJ1-6 and V is TRBV12-3 or TRBV12-4; D is undetermined. Trimming removed 6 bases from V and 9 bases from J, with 12 bases in between. This CDR3 contains 13 residues. CDR3 DNA: TGTGCCAGCAGCGAAAGACGGAGTTCACCCCTCCACTTT. This encodes CASSERRSSPLHF.

The chain links TRBV12-3 or TRBV12-4 to TRBJ1-1; weak D call: TRBD1 (6 bases). Deletions cut 4 bases from V and 4 bases from J, with 10 bases between. There are 13 residues in the CDR3. CDR3 protein: CASSSRQVTEAFF. The CDR3 region has the DNA TGTGCCAGCAGTTCCAGACAGGTCACTGAAGCTTTCTTT.